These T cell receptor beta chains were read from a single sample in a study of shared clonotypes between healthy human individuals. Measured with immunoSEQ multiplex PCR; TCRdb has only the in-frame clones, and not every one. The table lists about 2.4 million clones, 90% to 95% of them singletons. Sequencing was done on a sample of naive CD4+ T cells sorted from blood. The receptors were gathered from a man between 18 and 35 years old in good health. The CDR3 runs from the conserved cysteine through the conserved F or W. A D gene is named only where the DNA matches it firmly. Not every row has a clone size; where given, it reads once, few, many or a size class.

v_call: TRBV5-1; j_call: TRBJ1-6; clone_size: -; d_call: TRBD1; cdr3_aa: CASSQKGQGSPLHF; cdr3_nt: TGCGCCAGCAGCCAGAAGGGACAGGGCTCACCCCTCCACTTT
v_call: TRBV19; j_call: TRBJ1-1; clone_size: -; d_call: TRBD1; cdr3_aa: CASSSGQTLNTEAFF; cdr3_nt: TGTGCCAGTAGTTCGGGACAGACTTTGAACACTGAAGCTTTCTTT
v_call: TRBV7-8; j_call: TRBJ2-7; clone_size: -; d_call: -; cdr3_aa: CASSLEGLLSSYEQYF; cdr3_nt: TGTGCCAGCAGCTTGGAGGGACTCCTTTCCTCCTACGAGCAGTACTTC
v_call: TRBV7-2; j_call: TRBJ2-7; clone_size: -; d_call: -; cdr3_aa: CASSRVRSYEQYF; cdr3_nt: TGTGCCAGCTCCCGTGTGAGGTCCTACGAGCAGTACTTC
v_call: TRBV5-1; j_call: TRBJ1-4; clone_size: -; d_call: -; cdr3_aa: CASSFNREELFF; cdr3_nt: TGCGCCAGCAGCTTTAACCGAGAAGAACTGTTTTTT
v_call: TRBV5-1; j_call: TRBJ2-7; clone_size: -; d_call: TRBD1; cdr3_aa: CASSPGTGVAYEQYF; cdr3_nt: TGCGCCAGCAGCCCCGGGACAGGGGTGGCCTACGAGCAGTACTTC
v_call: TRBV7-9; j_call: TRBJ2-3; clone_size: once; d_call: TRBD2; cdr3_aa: CASRPLAGAGDTQYF; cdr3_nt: TGTGCCAGCAGGCCTTTAGCGGGAGCTGGAGATACGCAGTATTTT
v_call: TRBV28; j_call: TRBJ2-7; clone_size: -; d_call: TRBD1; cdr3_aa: CASSLPQGGEQYF; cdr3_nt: TGTGCCAGCAGTCTACCACAGGGGGGAGAGCAGTACTTC
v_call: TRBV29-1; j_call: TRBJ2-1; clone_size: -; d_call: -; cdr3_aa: CSVVRGLEQFF; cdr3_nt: TGCAGCGTTGTCCGAGGACTAGAGCAGTTCTTC
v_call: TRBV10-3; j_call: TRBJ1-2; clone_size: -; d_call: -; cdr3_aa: CAISESSIPNYGYTF; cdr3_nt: TGTGCCATCAGTGAGTCGAGCATTCCAAACTATGGCTACACCTTC
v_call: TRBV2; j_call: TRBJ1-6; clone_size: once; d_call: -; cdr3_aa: CASRGDGDSPLHF; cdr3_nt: TGTGCCAGCAGAGGGGACGGAGATTCACCCCTCCACTTT
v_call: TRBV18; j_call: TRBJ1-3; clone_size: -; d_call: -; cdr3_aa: CASSLRQDSGNTIYF; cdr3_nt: TGTGCCAGCTCACTCCGACAGGACTCTGGAAACACCATATATTTT
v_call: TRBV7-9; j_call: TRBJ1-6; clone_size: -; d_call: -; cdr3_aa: CASSLVRGTNNSPLHF; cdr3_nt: TGTGCCAGCAGCTTAGTTCGCGGGACTAATAATTCACCCCTCCACTTT
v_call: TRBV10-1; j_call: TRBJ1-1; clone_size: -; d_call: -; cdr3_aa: CASRTGQSLAEYTEAFF; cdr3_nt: TGCGCCAGCAGGACTGGACAGTCATTGGCCGAATACACTGAAGCTTTCTTT
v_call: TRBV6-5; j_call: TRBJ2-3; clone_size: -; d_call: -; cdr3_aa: CASSRAGSLGDTQYF; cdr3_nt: TGTGCCAGCAGTCGGGCGGGCTCCCTTGGGGATACGCAGTATTTT
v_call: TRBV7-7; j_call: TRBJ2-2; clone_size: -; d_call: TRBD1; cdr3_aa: CASRDTGGETGELFF; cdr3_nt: TGTGCTAGCAGGGACACAGGGGGCGAGACCGGGGAGCTGTTTTTT
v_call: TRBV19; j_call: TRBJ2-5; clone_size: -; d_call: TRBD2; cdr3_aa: CASSVGLAGAETQYF; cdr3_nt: TGTGCCAGTAGTGTCGGACTAGCGGGGGCAGAGACCCAGTACTTC
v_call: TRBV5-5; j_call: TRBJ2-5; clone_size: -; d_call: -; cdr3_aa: CASSLMAGLQETQYF; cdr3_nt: TGTGCCAGCAGCTTGATGGCGGGGCTCCAAGAGACCCAGTACTTC
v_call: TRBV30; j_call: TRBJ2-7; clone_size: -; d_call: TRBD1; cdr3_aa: CAWSGRDRTYEQYF; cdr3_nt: TGTGCCTGGAGTGGCCGGGACAGGACCTACGAGCAGTACTTC
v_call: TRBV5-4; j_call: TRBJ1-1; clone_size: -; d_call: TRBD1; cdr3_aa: CASSLEGQGFRNTEAFF; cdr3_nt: TGTGCCAGCAGCTTGGAGGGACAGGGGTTCAGGAACACTGAAGCTTTCTTT
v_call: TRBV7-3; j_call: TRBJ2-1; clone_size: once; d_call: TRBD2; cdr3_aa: CASSWTRDNEQFF; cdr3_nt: TGTGCCAGCAGCTGGACTAGAGACAATGAGCAGTTCTTC
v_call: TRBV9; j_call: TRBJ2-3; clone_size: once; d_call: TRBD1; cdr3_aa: CASSEDREYRTDTQYF; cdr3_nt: TGTGCCAGCAGCGAAGACAGGGAATATAGGACAGATACGCAGTATTTT
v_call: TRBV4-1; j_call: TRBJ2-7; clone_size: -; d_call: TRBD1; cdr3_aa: CASSQEQGNAYEQYF; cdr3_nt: TGCGCCAGCAGCCAAGAACAGGGGAATGCCTACGAGCAGTACTTC
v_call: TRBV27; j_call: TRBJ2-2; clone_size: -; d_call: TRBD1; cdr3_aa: CASSDRPDRVANTGELFF; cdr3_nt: TGTGCCAGCAGTGACCGCCCGGACAGGGTAGCGAACACCGGGGAGCTGTTTTTT
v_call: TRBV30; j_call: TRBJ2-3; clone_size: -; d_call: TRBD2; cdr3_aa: CAWSAVRTSGIRDTQYF; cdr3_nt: TGTGCCTGGAGTGCCGTCCGGACTAGCGGGATTCGAGATACGCAGTATTTT
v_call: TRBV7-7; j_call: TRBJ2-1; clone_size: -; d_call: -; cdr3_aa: CASSSRLTPYNEQFF; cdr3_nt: TGTGCTAGCAGCTCACGATTGACACCTTACAATGAGCAGTTCTTC
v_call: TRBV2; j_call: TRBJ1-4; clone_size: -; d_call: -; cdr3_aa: CASSYSATNEKLFF; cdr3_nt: TGTGCCAGCAGTTACAGTGCAACTAATGAAAAACTGTTTTTT
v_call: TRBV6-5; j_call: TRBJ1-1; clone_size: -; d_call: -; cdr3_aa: CASSQKDSEAFF; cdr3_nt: TGTGCCAGCAGTCAAAAGGACAGTGAAGCTTTCTTT